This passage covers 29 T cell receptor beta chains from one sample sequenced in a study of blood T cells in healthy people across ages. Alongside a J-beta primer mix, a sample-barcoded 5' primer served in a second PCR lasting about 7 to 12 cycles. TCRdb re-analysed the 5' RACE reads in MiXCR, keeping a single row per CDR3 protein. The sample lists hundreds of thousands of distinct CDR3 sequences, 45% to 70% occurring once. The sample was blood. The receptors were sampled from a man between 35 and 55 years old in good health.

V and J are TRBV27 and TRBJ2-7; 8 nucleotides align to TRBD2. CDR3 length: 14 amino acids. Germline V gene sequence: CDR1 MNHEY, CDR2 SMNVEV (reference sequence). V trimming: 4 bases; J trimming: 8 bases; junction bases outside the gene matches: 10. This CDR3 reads CASSSSGTSLQQYF. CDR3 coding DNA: TGTGCCAGCAGTTCGTCCGGGACTAGTCTCCAGCAGTACTTC.

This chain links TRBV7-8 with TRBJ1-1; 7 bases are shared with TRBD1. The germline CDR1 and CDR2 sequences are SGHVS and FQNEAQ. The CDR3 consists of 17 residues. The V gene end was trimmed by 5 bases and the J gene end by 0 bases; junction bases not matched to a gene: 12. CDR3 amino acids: CASSINRGPNLNTEAFF. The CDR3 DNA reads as TGTGCCAGCAGCATAAACAGGGGACCTAACCTGAACACTGAAGCTTTCTTT.

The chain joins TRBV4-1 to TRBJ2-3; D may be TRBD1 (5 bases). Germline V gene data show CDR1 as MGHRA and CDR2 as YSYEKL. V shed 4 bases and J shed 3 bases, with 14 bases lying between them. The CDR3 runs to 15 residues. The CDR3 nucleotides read TGCGCCAGCAGCCTTAAAGGGCAGGGAACAGATACGCAGTATTTT. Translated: CASSLKGQGTDTQYF.

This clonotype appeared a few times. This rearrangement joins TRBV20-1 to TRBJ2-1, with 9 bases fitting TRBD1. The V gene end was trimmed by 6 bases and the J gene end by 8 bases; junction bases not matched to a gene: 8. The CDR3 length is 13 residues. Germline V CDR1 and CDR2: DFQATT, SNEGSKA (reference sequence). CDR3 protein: CSAAGQGLHEQFF. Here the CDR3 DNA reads TGCAGTGCGGCGGGACAGGGACTCCATGAGCAGTTCTTC.

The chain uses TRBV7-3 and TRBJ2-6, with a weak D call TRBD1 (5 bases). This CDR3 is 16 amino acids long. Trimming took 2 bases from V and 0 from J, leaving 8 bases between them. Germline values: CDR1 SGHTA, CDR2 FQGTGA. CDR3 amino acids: CASSLQGHSGANVLTF. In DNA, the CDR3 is TGTGCCAGCAGCTTACAGGGCCACTCTGGGGCCAACGTCCTGACTTTC.

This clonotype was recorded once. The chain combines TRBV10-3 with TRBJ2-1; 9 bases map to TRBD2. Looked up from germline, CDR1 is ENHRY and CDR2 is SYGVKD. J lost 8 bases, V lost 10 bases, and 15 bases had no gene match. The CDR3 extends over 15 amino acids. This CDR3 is CASRNLGLADDEQFF. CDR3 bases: TGTGCCAGCAGAAATCTGGGACTAGCAGACGATGAGCAGTTCTTC.

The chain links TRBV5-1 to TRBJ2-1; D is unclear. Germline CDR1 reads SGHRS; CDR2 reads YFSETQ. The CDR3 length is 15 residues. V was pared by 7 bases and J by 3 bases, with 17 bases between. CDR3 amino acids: CASGSTRKRYNEQFF. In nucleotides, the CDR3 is TGCGCCAGCGGCTCAACACGGAAGCGCTACAATGAGCAGTTCTTC.

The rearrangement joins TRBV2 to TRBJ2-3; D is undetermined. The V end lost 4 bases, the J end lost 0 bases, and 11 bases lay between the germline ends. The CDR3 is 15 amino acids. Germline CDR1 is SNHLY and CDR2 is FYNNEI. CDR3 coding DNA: TGTGCCAGCAGTGCCCTCCACGCTAGCACAGATACGCAGTATTTT. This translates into CASSALHASTDTQYF.

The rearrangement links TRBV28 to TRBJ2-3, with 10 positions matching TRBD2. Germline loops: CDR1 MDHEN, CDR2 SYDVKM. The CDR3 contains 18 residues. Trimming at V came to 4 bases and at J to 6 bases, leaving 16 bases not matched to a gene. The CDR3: CASSSGPSGGANMDTQYF. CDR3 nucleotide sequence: TGTGCCAGCAGTTCGGGTCCCAGCGGGGGGGCAAACATGGATACGCAGTATTTT.

CDR3 in amino acids: CASSESTFRGGGNEQFF. CDR3 DNA: TGTGCCAGCAGTGAATCCACATTTCGGGGCGGTGGCAATGAGCAGTTCTTC. The V gene is TRBV25-1, the J gene TRBJ2-1; either TRBD1 or TRBD2 may fit D (5 bases each). Deletions cut 1 base from V and 6 bases from J, with 19 bases between. Germline CDR1 is MGHDK and CDR2 is SYGVNS. The CDR3 is made up of 17 amino acids.

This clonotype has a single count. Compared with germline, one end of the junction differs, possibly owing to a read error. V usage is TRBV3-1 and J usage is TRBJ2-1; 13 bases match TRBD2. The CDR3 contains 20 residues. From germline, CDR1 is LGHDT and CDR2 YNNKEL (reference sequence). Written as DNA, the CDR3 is TGTGCCAGCAGCCAAGATCTTGAGACTAGCGGGGGGCCCCAGGAGAATGCGCAGTTCTTC. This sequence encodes CASSQDLETSGGPQENAQFF.

The chain's CDR3 is CSVDHPGGTEAFF. In DNA, the CDR3 is TGCAGCGTTGACCACCCGGGGGGTACAGAAGCTTTCTTT. The V gene is TRBV29-1, the J gene TRBJ1-1; TRBD1 might be the D (5 bases). The CDR3 extends over 13 amino acids. V shed 3 bases and J shed 8 bases, with 16 bases lying between them. The germline V gene has CDR1 SQVTM and CDR2 ANQGSEA.

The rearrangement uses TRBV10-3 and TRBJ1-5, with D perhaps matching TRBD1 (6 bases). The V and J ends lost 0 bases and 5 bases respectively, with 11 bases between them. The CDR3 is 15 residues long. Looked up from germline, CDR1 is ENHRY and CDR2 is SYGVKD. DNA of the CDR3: TGTGCCATCAGTGAGTCGCGGGACAACTATCAGCCCCAGCATTTT. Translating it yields CAISESRDNYQPQHF.

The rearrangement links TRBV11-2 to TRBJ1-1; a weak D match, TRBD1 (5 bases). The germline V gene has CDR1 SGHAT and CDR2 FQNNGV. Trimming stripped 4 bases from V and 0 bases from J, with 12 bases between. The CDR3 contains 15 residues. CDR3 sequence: CASSSDPTVNTEAFF. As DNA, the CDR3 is TGTGCCAGCAGCTCAGACCCGACAGTGAACACTGAAGCTTTCTTT.

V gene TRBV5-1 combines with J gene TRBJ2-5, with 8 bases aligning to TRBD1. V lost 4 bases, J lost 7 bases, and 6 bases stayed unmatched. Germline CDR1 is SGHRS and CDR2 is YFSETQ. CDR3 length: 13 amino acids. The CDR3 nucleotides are TGCGCCAGCAGCCCAGGACAGGGATCGACCCAGTACTTC. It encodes CASSPGQGSTQYF.

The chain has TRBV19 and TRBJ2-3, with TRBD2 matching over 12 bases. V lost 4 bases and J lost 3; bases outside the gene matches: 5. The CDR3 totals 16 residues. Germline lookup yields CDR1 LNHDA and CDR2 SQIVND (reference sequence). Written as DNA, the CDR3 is TGTGCCAGTAGTAGACTCACTAGCGGGGGGACAGATACGCAGTATTTT. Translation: CASSRLTSGGTDTQYF.

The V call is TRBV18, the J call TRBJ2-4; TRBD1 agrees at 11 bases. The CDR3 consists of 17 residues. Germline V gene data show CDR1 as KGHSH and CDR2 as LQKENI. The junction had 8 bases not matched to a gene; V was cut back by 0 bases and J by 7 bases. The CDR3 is CASSPPDRGLSGNIQYF. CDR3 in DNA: TGTGCCAGCTCACCACCGGACAGGGGGCTATCGGGGAACATTCAGTACTTC.

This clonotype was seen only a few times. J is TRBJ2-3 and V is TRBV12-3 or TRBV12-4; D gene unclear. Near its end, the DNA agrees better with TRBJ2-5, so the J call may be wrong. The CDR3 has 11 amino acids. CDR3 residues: CASSLLGTQYF. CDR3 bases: TGTGCCAGCAGTCTATTGGGGACCCAGTACTTC.

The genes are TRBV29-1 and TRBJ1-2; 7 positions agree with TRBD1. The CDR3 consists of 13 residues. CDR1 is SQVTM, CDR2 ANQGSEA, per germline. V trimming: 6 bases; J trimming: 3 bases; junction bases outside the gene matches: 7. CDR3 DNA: TGCAGCGTCGGGAGGGGGCAGGACTATGGCTACACCTTC. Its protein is CSVGRGQDYGYTF.

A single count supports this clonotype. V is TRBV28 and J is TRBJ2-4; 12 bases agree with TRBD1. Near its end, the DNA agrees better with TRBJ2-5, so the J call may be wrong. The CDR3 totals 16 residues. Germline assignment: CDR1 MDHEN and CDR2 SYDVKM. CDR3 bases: TGTGCCAGCAGCCTCCGTGGGACAGGGGGCAAGGAGACCCAGTACTTC. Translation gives CASSLRGTGGKETQYF.

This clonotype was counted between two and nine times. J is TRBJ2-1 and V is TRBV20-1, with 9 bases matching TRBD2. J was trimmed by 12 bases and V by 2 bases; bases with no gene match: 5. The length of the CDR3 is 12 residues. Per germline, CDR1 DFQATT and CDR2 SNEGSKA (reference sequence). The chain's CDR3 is CSARRREGAQFF. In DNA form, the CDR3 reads TGCAGTGCTAGACGGCGGGAGGGGGCGCAGTTCTTC.

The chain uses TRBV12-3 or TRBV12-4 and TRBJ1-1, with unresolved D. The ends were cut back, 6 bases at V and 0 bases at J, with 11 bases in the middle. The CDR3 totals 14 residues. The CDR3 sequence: CASRQTSLNTEAFF. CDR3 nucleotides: TGTGCCAGCAGACAAACCTCCTTGAACACTGAAGCTTTCTTT.

The CDR3: CASSLSGTPPEETQYF. CDR3 nucleotides: TGCGCCAGCAGCTTGAGCGGAACACCACCCGAAGAGACCCAGTACTTC. This chain uses TRBV5-1 with TRBJ2-5, with D possibly TRBD2 on 5 matching bases. Trimming stripped 1 base from V and 3 bases from J, with 16 bases between. CDR1 SGHRS and CDR2 YFSETQ come from the germline V gene. The CDR3 consists of 16 residues.

The chain's CDR3 is CASSQAIGRHEQYF. CDR3 DNA: TGCGCCAGCAGCCAAGCAATAGGTCGGCACGAGCAGTACTTC. The chain joins TRBV4-1 to TRBJ2-7; the D is unclear. The germline V gene encodes CDR1 MGHRA and CDR2 YSYEKL. Trimming stripped 1 base from V and 5 bases from J, with 12 bases between. The CDR3 is made up of 14 amino acids.

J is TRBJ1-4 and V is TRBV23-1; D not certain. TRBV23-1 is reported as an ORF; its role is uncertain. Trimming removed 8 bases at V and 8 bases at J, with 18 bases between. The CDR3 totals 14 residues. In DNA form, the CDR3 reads TGCGCCAGCCAATCCGGGCCCCTGGGAGAAAAACTGTTTTTT. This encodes CASQSGPLGEKLFF.

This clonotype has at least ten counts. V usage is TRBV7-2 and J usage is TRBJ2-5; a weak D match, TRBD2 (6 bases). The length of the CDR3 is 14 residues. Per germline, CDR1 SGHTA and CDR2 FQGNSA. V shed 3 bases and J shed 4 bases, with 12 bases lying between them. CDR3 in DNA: TGTGCCAGCAGCTTTATTAGCGGTAGAGAGACCCAGTACTTC. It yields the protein CASSFISGRETQYF.

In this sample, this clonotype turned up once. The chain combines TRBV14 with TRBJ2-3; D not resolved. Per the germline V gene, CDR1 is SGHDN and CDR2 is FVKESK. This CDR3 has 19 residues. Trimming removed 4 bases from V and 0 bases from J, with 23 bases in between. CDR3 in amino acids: CASSPSWARISTSTDTQYF. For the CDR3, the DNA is TGTGCCAGCAGCCCAAGCTGGGCCCGCATCTCTACTAGCACAGATACGCAGTATTTT.

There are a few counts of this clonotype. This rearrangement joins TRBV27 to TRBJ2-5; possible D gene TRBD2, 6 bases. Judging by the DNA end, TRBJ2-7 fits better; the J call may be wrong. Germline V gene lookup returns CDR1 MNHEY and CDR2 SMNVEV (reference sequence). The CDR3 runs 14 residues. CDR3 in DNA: TGTGCCAGCAGTTTGGGGACTGTAGGTTACGAGCAGTACTTC. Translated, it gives CASSLGTVGYEQYF.

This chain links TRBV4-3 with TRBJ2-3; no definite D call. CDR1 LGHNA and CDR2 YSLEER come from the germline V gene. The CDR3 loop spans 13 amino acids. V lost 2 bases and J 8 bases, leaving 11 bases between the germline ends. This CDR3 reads CASSQLSPSTQYF. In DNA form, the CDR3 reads TGCGCCAGCAGCCAACTAAGCCCCTCTACGCAGTATTTT.